This T cell receptor beta chain appears in the sequencing data of a study of T cells after posttransplantation cyclophosphamide. In regard to this clone: The antigen remains unidentified.

In germline, CDR1 is SGHTA, CDR2 FQGTGA. V was clipped by 0 bases and J by 0 bases; unmatched bases: 10. CDR3 length equals 19 residues. Clones were sequenced by immunoSEQ multiplex PCR, and TCRdb holds only the in-frame ones, with some missing. Of about 50,000 clones in the sample, 94% were seen once. Study-wide points: Donor CD8+ memory clones often dominated recipient blood repertoires at later times.

The TCR originated in a woman aged 30 to 39 in good health and a related stem cell transplant donor. Sequencing was done on a sample of PBMCs. The chain is built from TRBV7-3 and TRBJ2-3, with 9 bases lining up with TRBD2. DNA of the CDR3: TGTGCCAGCAGCTTAACGGGGCGGGGGGGCCTTTTTAGCACAGATACGCAGTATTTT. It yields the protein CASSLTGRGGLFSTDTQYF.